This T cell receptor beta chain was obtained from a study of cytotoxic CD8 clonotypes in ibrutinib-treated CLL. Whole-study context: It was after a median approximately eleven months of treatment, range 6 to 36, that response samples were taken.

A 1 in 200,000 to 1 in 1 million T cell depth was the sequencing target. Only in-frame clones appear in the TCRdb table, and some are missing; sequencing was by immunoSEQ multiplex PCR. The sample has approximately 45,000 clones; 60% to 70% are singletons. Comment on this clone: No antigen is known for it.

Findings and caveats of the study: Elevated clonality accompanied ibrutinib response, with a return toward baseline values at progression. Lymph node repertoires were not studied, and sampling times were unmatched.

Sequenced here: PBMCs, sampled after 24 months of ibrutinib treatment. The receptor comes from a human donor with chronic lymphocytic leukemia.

This CDR3 is CARGRDRTSYEQYF. The CDR3, as DNA: TGTGCCAGGGGGCGGGACAGGACCTCCTACGAGCAGTACTTC. The rearrangement uses TRBV2 and TRBJ2-7; TRBD1 matches 8 bases. In germline, CDR1 is SNHLY, CDR2 FYNNEI. The CDR3 spans 14 residues. The trim removed 9 bases at V and 0 bases at J, leaving 7 bases unmatched. Complete variable domain (other parts from reference TRBV2 and TRBJ2-7): EPEVTQTPSHQVTQMGQEVILRCVPISNHLYFYWYRQILGQKVEFLVSFYNNEISEKSEIFDDQFSVERPDGSNFTLKIRSTKLEDSAMYFCARGRDRTSYEQYFGPGTRLTVT.